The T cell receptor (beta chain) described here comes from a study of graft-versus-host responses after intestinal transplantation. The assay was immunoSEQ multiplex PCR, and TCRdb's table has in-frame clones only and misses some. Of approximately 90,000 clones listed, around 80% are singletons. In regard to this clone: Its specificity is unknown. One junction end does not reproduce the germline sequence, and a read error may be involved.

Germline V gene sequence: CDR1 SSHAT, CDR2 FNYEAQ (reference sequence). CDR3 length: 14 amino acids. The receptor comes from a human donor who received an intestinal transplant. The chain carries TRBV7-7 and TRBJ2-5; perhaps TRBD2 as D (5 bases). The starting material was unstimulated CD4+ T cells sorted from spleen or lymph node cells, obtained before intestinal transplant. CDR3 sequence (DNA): TGTGCTAGCAGCTTTGGAGGAGATTTAGAGACCCAGTACTTC. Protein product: CASSFGGDLETQYF. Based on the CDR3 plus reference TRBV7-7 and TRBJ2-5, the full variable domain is GAGVSQSPRYKVTKRGQDVTLRCDPISSHATLYWYQQALGQGPEFLTYFNYEAQPDKSGLPSDRFSAERPEGSISTLTIQRTEQRDSAMYRCASSFGGDLETQYFGPGTRLLVL.